This TCR beta chain is from a study of blood T cell repertoires in COVID-19. Study background: PBMCs, B-cell-depleted T cells, or T cells were the source of the cDNA or gDNA that made up the material.

CDR1 and CDR2 from the germline V gene are MNHEY and SMNVEV (reference sequence). Germline trimming cut 7 bases from V and 7 bases from J; bases unmatched to any gene: 15. The CDR3 is 17 amino acids. Seattle patient enrollment occurred during active infection, with longitudinal follow-up thereafter. Per the original methods: Counts of nucleated cells, estimated from reference gene primer amplification, were obtained. Only in-frame clones appear in the TCRdb table, and some are missing; sequencing was by immunoSEQ multiplex PCR. The DNA was the basis for D and trimming; V, J and clone size are from that table. The sample holds around 60,000 clones, approximately 80% seen once.

This TCR was recovered from a man aged 50 or older with COVID-19, enrolled during active disease. The chain is built from TRBV27 and TRBJ1-6, with TRBD1 matching over 8 bases. Sequencing was carried out using peripheral blood. CDR3 sequence: CASKALTGTGENSPLHF. The CDR3 DNA reads as TGTGCCAGCAAAGCCCTAACCGGGACAGGCGAAAATTCACCCCTCCACTTT.